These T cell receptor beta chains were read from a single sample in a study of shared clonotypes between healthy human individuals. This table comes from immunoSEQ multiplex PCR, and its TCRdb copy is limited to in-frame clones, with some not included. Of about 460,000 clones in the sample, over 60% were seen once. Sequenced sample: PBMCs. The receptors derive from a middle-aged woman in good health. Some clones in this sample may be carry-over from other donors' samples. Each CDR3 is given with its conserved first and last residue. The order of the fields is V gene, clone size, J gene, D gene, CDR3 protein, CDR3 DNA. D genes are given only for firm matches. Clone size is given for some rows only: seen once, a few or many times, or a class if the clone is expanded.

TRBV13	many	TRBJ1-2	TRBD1	CASSSGTGVGNYGYTF	TGTGCCAGCAGCTCGGGAACAGGGGTGGGTAACTATGGCTACACCTTC
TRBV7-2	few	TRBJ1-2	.	CASSFGLVGGYGYTF	TGTGCCAGCAGCTTCGGACTGGTAGGAGGCTATGGCTACACCTTC
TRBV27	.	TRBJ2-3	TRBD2	CASKPLAGGLDTQYF	TGTGCCAGCAAACCACTAGCGGGAGGGCTAGATACGCAGTATTTT
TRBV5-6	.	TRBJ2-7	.	CASSRLAYEQYF	TGTGCCAGCAGCCGACTAGCCTACGAGCAGTACTTC
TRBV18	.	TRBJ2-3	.	CASSFDGSSSTDTQYF	TGTGCCAGCTCATTTGACGGGAGCTCTAGCACAGATACGCAGTATTTT
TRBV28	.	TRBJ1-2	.	CASSLPGYGYTF	TGTGCCAGCAGTTTACCGGGGTATGGCTACACCTTC
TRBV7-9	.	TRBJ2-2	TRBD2	CASSLGREDVTGELFF	TGTGCCAGCAGCTTAGGGCGGGAGGATGTCACCGGGGAGCTGTTTTTT
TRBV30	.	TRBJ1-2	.	CAWSVPGEGGYTF	TGTGCCTGGAGTGTACCGGGGGAAGGTGGCTACACCTTC
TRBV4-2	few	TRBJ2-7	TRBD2	CASSHVPVGQGGYEQYF	TGTGCCAGCAGCCATGTTCCGGTCGGTCAGGGAGGGTACGAGCAGTACTTC
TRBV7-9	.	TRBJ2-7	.	CASSLVRHEQYF	TGTGCCAGCAGCTTAGTCAGACACGAGCAGTACTTC
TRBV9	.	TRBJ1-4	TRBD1	CASSVDGTGFGKLFF	TGTGCCAGCAGCGTAGACGGGACAGGGTTTGGAAAACTGTTTTTT
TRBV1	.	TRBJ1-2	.	CTSRPNGLRKTYGYTF	TGCACCAGCAGGCCGAATGGTTTGCGAAAGACCTATGGCTACACCTTC
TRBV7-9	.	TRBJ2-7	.	CASSRSPGWAESSYEQYF	TGTGCCAGCAGCCGATCCCCTGGATGGGCAGAGAGCTCCTACGAGCAGTACTTC
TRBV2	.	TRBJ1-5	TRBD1	CASRPRQGAQPQHF	TGTGCCAGCAGGCCTAGACAGGGGGCTCAGCCCCAGCATTTT
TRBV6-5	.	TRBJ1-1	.	CASSYRVVRMNTEAFF	TGTGCCAGCAGTTACAGGGTGGTGCGTATGAACACTGAAGCTTTCTTT
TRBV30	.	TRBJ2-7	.	CAWSPGIDSYEQYF	TGTGCCTGGAGTCCGGGTATAGACTCCTACGAGCAGTACTTC
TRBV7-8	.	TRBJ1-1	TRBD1	CASSLQGAYPTEAFF	TGTGCCAGCAGCCTACAGGGGGCTTATCCGACTGAAGCTTTCTTT